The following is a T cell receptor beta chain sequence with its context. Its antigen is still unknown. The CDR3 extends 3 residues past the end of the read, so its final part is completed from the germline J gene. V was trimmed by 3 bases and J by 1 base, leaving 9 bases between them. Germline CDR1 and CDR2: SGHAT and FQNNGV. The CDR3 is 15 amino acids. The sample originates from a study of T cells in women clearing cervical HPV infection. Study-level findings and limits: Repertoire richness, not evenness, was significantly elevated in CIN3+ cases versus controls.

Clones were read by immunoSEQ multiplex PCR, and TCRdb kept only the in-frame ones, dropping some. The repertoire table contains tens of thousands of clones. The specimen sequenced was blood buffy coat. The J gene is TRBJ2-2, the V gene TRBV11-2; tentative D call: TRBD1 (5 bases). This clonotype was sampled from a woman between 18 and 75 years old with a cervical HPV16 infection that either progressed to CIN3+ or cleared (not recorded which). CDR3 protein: CASSFAGQNTGELFF. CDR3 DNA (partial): TGTGCCAGCAGCTTCGCAGGACAGAACACCGGGGAG.